The 9 T cell receptor beta chains in this list originate from one sample, sequenced in a study of T cell responses to AZD1222 COVID-19 vaccine. Profiling relied on immunoSEQ multiplex PCR, and the TCRdb table lists in-frame clones only, not all of them. Of some 120,000 clones in the sample, roughly 84% were seen once. The sequenced sample was peripheral blood, obtained on day 0 of AZD1222 vaccination. These TCRs come from an adult in good health.

The chain uses TRBV5-4 and TRBJ1-2; possible D gene TRBD1, 5 bases. The V end was cut by 0 bases, the J end by 4 bases, with 19 bases between. The germline gives CDR1 SGHNT, CDR2 YYREEE (reference sequence). CDR3 length: 17 residues. CDR3 DNA sequence: TGTGCCAGCAGCTTGGAACCCAGCAGGGTTTGGATCTATGGCTACACCTTC. Translating it yields CASSLEPSRVWIYGYTF.

The chain employs TRBV19 and TRBJ2-7; D is possibly TRBD1 or TRBD2 (6 bases each). Trimming shortened V by 7 bases and J by 4 bases, and 20 bases separated the two germline ends. There are 15 residues in the CDR3. Germline-derived CDR1 and CDR2 are LNHDA and SQIVND (reference sequence). The CDR3 DNA is TGTGCCAGTACCTCCCGGGGGCACGGCACTTACGAGCAGTACTTC. As protein: CASTSRGHGTYEQYF. The complete variable domain, with remaining parts taken from reference TRBV19 and TRBJ2-7, reads DGGITQSPKYLFRKEGQNVTLSCEQNLNHDAMYWYRQDPGQGLRLIYYSQIVNDFQKGDIAEGYSVSREKKESFPLTVTSAQKNPTAFYLCASTSRGHGTYEQYFGPGTRLTVT.

The rearrangement links TRBV27 to TRBJ1-2; TRBD1 matches at 12 bases. Germline V gene lookup returns CDR1 MNHEY and CDR2 SMNVEV (reference sequence). The V segment lost 0 bases and the J segment 8 bases; nucleotides outside the gene matches: 10. The CDR3 runs to 17 residues. The CDR3 coding sequence is TGTGCCAGCAGTTTATCCCCCCTGGGACAGGGGGCGGGAGGCTACACCTTC. Translated, it gives CASSLSPLGQGAGGYTF.

A word on this clone: At the DNA level, this CDR3 is encoded by other sequences in the same sample as well. The CDR3 DNA reads as TGTGCCAGCAGCGTAGTGGGGGATTCTGGAAACACCATATATTTT. This encodes CASSVVGDSGNTIYF. The J gene is TRBJ1-3, the V gene TRBV9, with D possibly matching TRBD1 (5 bases). The CDR3 has 15 amino acids. Germline-derived CDR1 and CDR2 are SGDLS and YYNGEE. V lost 0 bases, J lost 1 base, and 8 bases lay in between.

The CDR3 nucleotides read TGTGCCTGGACCGGGACAGACCACTACGAGCAGTACTTC. Amino acid sequence: CAWTGTDHYEQYF. The rearrangement joins TRBV30 to TRBJ2-7, with 7 bases aligning to TRBD1. Germline V CDR1 and CDR2: GTSNPN, SVGIG (reference sequence). The V segment lost 4 bases and the J segment 3 bases; nucleotides outside the gene matches: 6. The CDR3 is made up of 13 amino acids.

V and J are TRBV5-1 and TRBJ2-7; D gene ambiguous. V shed 1 base and J shed 6 bases, with 8 bases lying between them. CDR1 is SGHRS, CDR2 YFSETQ, per germline. The CDR3 consists of 12 residues. CDR3 DNA: TGCGCCAGCAGCTTGAAGAATTCCGAGCAGTACTTC. Its translation is CASSLKNSEQYF.

This clone is a singleton in its sample. The genes are TRBV15 and TRBJ1-1; 8 bases fit TRBD1. Germline V gene sequence: CDR1 LNHNV, CDR2 YYDKDF (reference sequence). V shed 3 bases, J shed 8 bases, and the junction held 5 bases outside the gene matches. The CDR3 spans 13 residues. CDR3 region: CATSRGDRPEAFF. The CDR3 DNA reads as TGTGCCACCAGCAGGGGGGACAGGCCCGAAGCTTTCTTT.

The chain combines TRBV6-5 with TRBJ1-4; D is uncertain. The germline V and J ends were trimmed by 5 bases and 5 bases, with 12 bases remaining between them. This CDR3 has 14 amino acids. Germline lookup yields CDR1 MNHEY and CDR2 SVGAGI. In nucleotides, the CDR3 is TGTGCCAGCAGTAGTCTCGGCGAGAATGAAAAACTGTTTTTT. Amino acid sequence: CASSSLGENEKLFF.

V is TRBV7-9 and J is TRBJ1-1; 7 bases fit TRBD1. Trimming at V came to 8 bases and at J to 6 bases, leaving 9 bases not matched to a gene. CDR3 length equals 13 residues. Germline CDR1 reads SEHNR; CDR2 reads FQNEAQ (reference sequence). The CDR3 region has the DNA TGTGCCAGCGCCGGGACAGTGGGCTCTGAAGCTTTCTTT. The encoded protein is CASAGTVGSEAFF.